This TCR beta chain was retrieved from a study of technical replicates of blood from several donors. Some clones are missing from TCRdb's copy, which holds only in-frame ones; the method was immunoSEQ multiplex PCR. The sample includes under 85,000 clones, 95% to 98% seen only once; the top ten take under 0.35%. The germline gives CDR1 MNHEY, CDR2 SMNVEV (reference sequence). V dropped 3 bases and J dropped 6 bases, with 12 bases sitting between them. The length of the CDR3 is 14 residues. The V call is TRBV27, the J call TRBJ2-1; D gene ambiguous. The receptor was isolated from a human donor in good health. The sample taken for sequencing was T cells isolated from PBMCs. This CDR3 is CASSFAEASNEQFF. In nucleotides, the CDR3 is TGTGCCAGCAGTTTTGCAGAGGCAAGCAATGAGCAGTTCTTC.